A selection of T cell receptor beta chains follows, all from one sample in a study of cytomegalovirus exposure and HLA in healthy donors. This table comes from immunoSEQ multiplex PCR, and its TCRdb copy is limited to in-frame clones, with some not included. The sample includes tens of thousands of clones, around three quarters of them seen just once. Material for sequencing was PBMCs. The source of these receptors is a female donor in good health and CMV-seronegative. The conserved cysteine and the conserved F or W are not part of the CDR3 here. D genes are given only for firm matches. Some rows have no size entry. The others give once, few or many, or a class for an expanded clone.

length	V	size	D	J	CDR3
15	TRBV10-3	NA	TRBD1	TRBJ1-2	AINSGTGEVFGYGYT
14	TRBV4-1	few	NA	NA	ASSQDRAGVAYEQY
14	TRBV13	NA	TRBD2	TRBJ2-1	ASSLVGRGVNNEQF
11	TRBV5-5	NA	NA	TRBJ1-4	ASSGGNNEKLF
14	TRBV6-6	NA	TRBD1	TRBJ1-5	ASSYSLGQGNQPQH
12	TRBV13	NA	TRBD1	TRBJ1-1	ASLSGGSPVEAF
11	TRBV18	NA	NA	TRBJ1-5	ASSLYEDQPQH
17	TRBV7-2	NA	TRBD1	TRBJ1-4	ASSLGVSGQGATNEKLF
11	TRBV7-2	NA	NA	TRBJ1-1	ASSLQGNTEAF
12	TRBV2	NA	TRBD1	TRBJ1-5	ASSDRSSNQPQH
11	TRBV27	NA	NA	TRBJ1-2	ASSPSRYYGYT
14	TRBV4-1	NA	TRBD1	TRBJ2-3	ASSQDGTGGTDTQY
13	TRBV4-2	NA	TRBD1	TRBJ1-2	ASSQAADRGYGYT
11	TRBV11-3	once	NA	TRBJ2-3	ASSVTGVDTQY
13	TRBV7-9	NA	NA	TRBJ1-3	ASSPQALGGNTIY
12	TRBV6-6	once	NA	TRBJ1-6	AGHGRGANSPLH
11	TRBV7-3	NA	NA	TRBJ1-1	ASSPQSGTEAF
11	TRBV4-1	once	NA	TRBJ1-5	ASSQYSNQPQH
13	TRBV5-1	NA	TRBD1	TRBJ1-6	ASSPDRGLNSPLH
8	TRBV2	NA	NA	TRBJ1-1	AVRGLEAF
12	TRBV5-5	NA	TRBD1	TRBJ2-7	ASSLVTGGNEQY
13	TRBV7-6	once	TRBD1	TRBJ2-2	ASGGTDRGSGELF
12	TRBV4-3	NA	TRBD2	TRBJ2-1	ASSPGGKYNEQF
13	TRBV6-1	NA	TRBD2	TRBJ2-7	ASSEGTSGGTEQY
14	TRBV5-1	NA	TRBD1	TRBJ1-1	ASSPPLPGQGGEAF
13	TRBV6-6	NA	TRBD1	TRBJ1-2	ASSYRPGQGHGYT
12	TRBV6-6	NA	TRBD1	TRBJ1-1	ASSLTGGTTEAF
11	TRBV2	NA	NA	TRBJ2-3	ASSDEGADTQY
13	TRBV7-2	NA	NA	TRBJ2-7	ASSPLPRGASEQY
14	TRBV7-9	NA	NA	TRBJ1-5	ASSLGAGVSNQPQH
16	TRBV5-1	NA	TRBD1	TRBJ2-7	ASSPLGGQGDPGDEQY
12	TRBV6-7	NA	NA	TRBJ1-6	ASSSDSLSSPLH
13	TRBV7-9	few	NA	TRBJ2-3	ASSLAGGPTDTQY
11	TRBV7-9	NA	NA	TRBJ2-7	ASSFAEVGEQY
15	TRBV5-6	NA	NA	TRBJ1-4	ASSFGGGIATNEKLF
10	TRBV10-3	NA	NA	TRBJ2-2	AISELYGELF
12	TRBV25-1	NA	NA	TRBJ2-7	ASSGAPARYEQY
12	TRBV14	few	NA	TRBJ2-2	ASSQTGWSGELF
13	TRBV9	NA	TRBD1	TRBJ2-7	ASSAGTGSSYEQY
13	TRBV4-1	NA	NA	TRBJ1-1	ASSQGAAPNTEAF
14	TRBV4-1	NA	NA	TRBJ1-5	ASSPVAGVRSQPQH
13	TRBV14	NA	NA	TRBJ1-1	ASSPLSRMNTEAF
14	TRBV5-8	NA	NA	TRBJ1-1	ASSLGGTYMNTEAF
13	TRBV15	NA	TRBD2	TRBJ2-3	ATSQSAGDTDTQY
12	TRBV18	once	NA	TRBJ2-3	ASSPPQSTDTQY
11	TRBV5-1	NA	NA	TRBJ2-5	ASSSQGGETQY
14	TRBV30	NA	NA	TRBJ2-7	AWSVLSRRLSYEQY
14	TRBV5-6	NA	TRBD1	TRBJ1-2	ASSPLDRETWDGYT
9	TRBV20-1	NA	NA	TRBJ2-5	SGIGGETQY
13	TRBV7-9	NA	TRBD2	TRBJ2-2	ALHRTSGTTGELF
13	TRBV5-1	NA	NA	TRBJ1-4	ASSLEGPGNEKLF